This entry lists 12 T cell receptor beta chains sequenced from one sample in a study of response to subunit inactivated influenza vaccine. TCRdb recomputed calls from the RT-PCR reads with MiXCR, one row per CDR3 protein. The profile shows around 580,000 distinct CDR3 sequences, about 12% of them singletons. Source: PBMCs from blood, taken on the day of vaccination. All receptors derive from a man aged 50 to 59 who received an inactivated influenza vaccine.

J is TRBJ2-7 and V is TRBV20-1; D remains ambiguous. Trimming cost V 0 bases and J 4 bases, with 13 bases left between them. This CDR3 has 14 residues. Germline V gene data show CDR1 as DFQATT and CDR2 as SNEGSKA (reference sequence). As DNA, the CDR3 is TGCAGTGCTAGAGATAGTGGCACGGAATACGAGCAGTACTTC. Encoded protein: CSARDSGTEYEQYF.

The chain is built from TRBV7-3 and TRBJ2-2, with TRBD1 as a possible D gene (6 bases). Between the trimmed V and J ends, which lost 3 bases and 2 bases, there was a span of 13 bases. This CDR3 has 16 amino acids. Germline loops: CDR1 SGHTA, CDR2 FQGTGA. In nucleotides, the CDR3 is TGTGCCAGCAGCTTGGGATGGGGGCTAAACACCGGGGAGCTGTTTTTT. It specifies CASSLGWGLNTGELFF.

In this sample, this clonotype turned up a few times. This chain links TRBV7-9 with TRBJ1-1; D gene uncertain. CDR1 and CDR2 from the germline V gene are SEHNR and FQNEAQ (reference sequence). The CDR3 is made up of 12 amino acids. Trimming pared 5 bases from V and 5 bases from J, leaving 9 bases between. The CDR3 loop is CASSPPMTEAFF. The CDR3 nucleotides are TGTGCCAGCAGCCCGCCAATGACTGAAGCTTTCTTT.

This clonotype was observed a few times. The rearrangement links TRBV12-3 or TRBV12-4 to TRBJ1-4; perhaps TRBD1 as D (5 bases). This CDR3 contains 12 residues. The V and J ends lost 6 bases and 13 bases respectively, with 15 bases between them. DNA of the CDR3: TGTGCCAGCAGCTCGGCGGGGGGATCACTGTTTTTT. Amino acids: CASSSAGGSLFF.

The genes are TRBV6-2 or TRBV6-3 and TRBJ2-7, with D possibly matching TRBD2 (5 bases). This CDR3 is 15 amino acids long. The germline V gene has CDR1 MNHEY and CDR2 SVGEGT. V was clipped by 6 bases and J by 0 bases, with 15 bases between them. The CDR3, as DNA: TGTGCCAGCAGGGACTTCTCTAAGGGCTCCTACGAGCAGTACTTC. This gives the protein CASRDFSKGSYEQYF.

The chain employs TRBV20-1 and TRBJ1-1, with D perhaps TRBD1 (6 bases). Germline V gene lookup returns CDR1 DFQATT and CDR2 SNEGSKA (reference sequence). V gave up 6 bases and J gave up 5 bases, with 19 bases separating them. The CDR3 contains 14 residues. CDR3 coding DNA: TGCAGTGCCAGTGGACAGTACCTTGGGACTGAAGCTTTCTTT. This codes for CSASGQYLGTEAFF.

This clonotype was detected many times. This chain uses TRBV4-2 with TRBJ1-2, with D possibly matching TRBD1 (6 bases). V lost 0 bases to trimming and J lost 0 bases, with 17 bases between them. Looked up from germline, CDR1 is LGHNA and CDR2 is YNFKEQ. The CDR3 extends over 18 amino acids. CDR3 DNA: TGTGCCAGCAGCCAAGATTCGGACAGTTTTTCAGCTAACTATGGCTACACCTTC. This codes for CASSQDSDSFSANYGYTF.

This clonotype was counted a few times. This rearrangement joins TRBV19 to TRBJ2-1; 11 nucleotides match TRBD2. The germline CDR1 and CDR2 sequences are LNHDA and SQIVND (reference sequence). V lost 6 bases and J lost 5; bases outside the gene matches: 15. The CDR3 totals 18 residues. DNA of the CDR3: TGTGCCAGTAGCAATTGGTGGCTAGCGGGAGGAAATGACAATGAGCAGTTCTTC. It is translated as CASSNWWLAGGNDNEQFF.

This clonotype was counted between two and nine times. V usage is TRBV20-1 and J usage is TRBJ2-3, with D hard to call. Germline CDR1 and CDR2: DFQATT and SNEGSKA (reference sequence). The V end was cut by 2 bases, the J end by 4 bases, with 19 bases between. This CDR3 has 16 amino acids. CDR3 residues: CSARPPAPPGADTQYF. The CDR3 DNA reads as TGCAGTGCTAGACCACCCGCCCCACCTGGAGCAGATACGCAGTATTTT.

This chain connects TRBV7-2 to TRBJ2-7, with D unclear. The V gene lost 4 bases and the J gene lost 0 bases, with 4 bases spanning the gap. This CDR3 has 12 amino acids. Germline values: CDR1 SGHTA, CDR2 FQGNSA. The CDR3 sequence: CASSSFSYEQYF. The CDR3 DNA reads TGTGCCAGCAGCTCGTTCTCCTACGAGCAGTACTTC.

The chain has TRBV2 and TRBJ2-6; possibly TRBD2 for D (5 bases). Germline V gene data show CDR1 as SNHLY and CDR2 as FYNNEI. The CDR3 is 15 residues long. V was trimmed by 4 bases and J by 1 base, leaving 8 bases between them. This CDR3 is CASSVSGSGANVLTF. The CDR3 bases are TGTGCCAGCAGTGTTTCGGGGTCTGGGGCCAACGTCCTGACTTTC.

This clonotype was seen only a few times. The rearrangement joins TRBV4-3 to TRBJ2-3; D remains unclear. The V gene lost 0 bases and the J gene lost 2 bases, with 6 bases spanning the gap. Per the germline V gene, CDR1 is LGHNA and CDR2 is YSLEER. This CDR3 is built from 14 residues. CDR3 in amino acids: CASSQDSYTDTQYF. The CDR3 region has the DNA TGCGCCAGCAGCCAAGATTCCTACACAGATACGCAGTATTTT.